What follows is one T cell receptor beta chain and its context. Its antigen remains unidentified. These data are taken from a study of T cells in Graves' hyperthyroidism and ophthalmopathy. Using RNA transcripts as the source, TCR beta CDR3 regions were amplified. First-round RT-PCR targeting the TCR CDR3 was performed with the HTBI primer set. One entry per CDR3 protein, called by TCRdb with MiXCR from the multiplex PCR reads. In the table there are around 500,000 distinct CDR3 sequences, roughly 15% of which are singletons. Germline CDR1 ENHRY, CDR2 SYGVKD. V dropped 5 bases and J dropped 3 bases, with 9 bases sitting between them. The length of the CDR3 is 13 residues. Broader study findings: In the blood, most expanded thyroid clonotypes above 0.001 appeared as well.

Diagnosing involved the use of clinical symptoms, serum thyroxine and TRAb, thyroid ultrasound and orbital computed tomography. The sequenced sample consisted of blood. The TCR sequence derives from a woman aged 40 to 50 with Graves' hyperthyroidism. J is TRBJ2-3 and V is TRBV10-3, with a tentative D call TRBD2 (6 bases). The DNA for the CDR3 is TGTGCCATCAGTTTGGGACTTACAGATACGCAGTATTTT. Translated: CAISLGLTDTQYF.